The following is a T cell receptor beta chain sequence with its context. Antigen unknown. The V end was cut by 2 bases, the J end by 7 bases, with 20 bases between. The CDR3 covers 17 residues. The germline V gene has CDR1 MNHNS and CDR2 SASEGT. The source of the sample is a study of CD8 T cells in Susac syndrome. Overall study findings and caveats: The study's TCR sequencing and HLA analysis covered a relatively small number of individuals, and the study acknowledged this.

Random hexamers were used to reverse transcribe an amount of roughly 0.5 to 1 ug RNA. immunoSEQ multiplex PCR amplified TCR beta CDR3 across 54 Vbeta, 13 Jbeta. TCRdb passed the immunoSEQ multiplex PCR reads through MiXCR, listing each CDR3 protein once. Among more than 70,000 distinct CDR3 sequences, over 75% were seen once, and the ten largest hold about 0.47%. TEMRA cells were FACS-enriched, unlike CD8+ and CD4+ T cells, which were negatively isolated. The clonotype was recovered from a human donor with multiple sclerosis. The chain recombines TRBV6-1 with TRBJ2-2; maybe TRBD1 (8 bases). Sequenced material: CD8+ T cells from PBMCs. The CDR3 loop reads CASSEIPQGGYIGELFF. CDR3 bases: TGTGCCAGCAGTGAAATCCCACAGGGGGGGTATATCGGGGAGCTGTTTTTT.